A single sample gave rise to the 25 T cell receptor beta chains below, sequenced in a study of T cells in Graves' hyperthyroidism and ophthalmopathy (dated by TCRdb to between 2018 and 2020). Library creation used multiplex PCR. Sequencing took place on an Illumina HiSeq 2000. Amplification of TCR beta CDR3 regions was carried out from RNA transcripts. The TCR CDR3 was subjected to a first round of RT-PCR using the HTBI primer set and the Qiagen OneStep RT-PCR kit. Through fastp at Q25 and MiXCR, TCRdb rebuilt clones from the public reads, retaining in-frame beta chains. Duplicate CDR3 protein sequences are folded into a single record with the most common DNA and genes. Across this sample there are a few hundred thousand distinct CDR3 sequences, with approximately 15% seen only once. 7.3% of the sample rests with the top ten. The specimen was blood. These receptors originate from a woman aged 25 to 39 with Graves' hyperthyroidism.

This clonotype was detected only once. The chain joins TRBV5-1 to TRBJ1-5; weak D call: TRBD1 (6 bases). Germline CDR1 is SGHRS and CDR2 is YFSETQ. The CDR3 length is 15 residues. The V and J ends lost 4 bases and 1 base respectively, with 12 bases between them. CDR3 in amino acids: CASSPQGISNQPQHF. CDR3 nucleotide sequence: TGCGCCAGCAGCCCGCAGGGGATCAGCAATCAGCCCCAGCATTTT.

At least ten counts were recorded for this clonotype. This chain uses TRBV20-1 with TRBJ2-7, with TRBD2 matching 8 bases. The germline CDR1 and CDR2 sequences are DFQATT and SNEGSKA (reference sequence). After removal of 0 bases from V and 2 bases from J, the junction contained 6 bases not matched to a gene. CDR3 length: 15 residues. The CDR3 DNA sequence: TGCAGTGCTAGAGATTACCAGCGGGAGACCTACGAGCAGTACTTC. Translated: CSARDYQRETYEQYF.

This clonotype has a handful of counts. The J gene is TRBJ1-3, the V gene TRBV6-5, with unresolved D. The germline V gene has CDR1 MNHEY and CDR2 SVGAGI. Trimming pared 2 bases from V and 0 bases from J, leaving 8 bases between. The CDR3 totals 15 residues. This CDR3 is CASSYTGYSGNTIYF. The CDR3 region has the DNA TGTGCCAGCAGTTACACGGGATACTCTGGAAACACCATATATTTT.

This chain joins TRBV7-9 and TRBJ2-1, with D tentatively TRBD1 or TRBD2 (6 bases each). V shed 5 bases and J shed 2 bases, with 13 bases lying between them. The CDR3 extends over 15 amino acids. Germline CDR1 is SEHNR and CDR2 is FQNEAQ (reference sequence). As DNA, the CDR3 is TGTGCCAGCAGCCCCCAGGGGAGGACCTACAATGAGCAGTTCTTC. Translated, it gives CASSPQGRTYNEQFF. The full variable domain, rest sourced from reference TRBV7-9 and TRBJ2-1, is DTGVSQNPRHKITKRGQNVTFRCDPISEHNRLYWYRQTLGQGPEFLTYFQNEAQLEKSRLLSDRFSAERPKGSFSTLEIQRTEQGDSAMYLCASSPQGRTYNEQFFGPGTRLTVL.

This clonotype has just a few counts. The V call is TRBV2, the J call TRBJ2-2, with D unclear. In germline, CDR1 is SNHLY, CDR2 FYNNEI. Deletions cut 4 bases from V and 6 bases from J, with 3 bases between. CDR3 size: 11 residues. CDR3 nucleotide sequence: TGTGCCAGCAGTGTATCCGGGGAGCTGTTTTTT. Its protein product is CASSVSGELFF.

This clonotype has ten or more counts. In DNA, the CDR3 is TGTGCCAGCAGTGGACTTACCTCTGGAAACACCATATATTTT. Encoded protein: CASSGLTSGNTIYF. The chain joins TRBV6-1 to TRBJ1-3; D unresolved. The CDR3 contains 14 residues. Trimming cost V 4 bases and J 0 bases, with 7 bases left between them. CDR1 MNHNS and CDR2 SASEGT come from the germline V gene.

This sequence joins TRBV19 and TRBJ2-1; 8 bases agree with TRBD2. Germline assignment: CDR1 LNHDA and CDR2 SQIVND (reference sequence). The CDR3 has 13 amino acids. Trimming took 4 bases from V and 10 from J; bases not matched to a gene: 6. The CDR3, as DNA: TGTGCCAGTAGTAGACCCCCTAGCGGGGAGCAGTTCTTC. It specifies CASSRPPSGEQFF.

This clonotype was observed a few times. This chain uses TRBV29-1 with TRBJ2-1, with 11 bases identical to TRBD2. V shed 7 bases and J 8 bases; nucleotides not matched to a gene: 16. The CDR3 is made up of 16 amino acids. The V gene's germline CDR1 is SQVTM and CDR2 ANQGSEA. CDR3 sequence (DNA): TGCAGCGAGATAAGACTAGCGGGATATGTTGGCTATGAGCAGTTCTTC. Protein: CSEIRLAGYVGYEQFF.

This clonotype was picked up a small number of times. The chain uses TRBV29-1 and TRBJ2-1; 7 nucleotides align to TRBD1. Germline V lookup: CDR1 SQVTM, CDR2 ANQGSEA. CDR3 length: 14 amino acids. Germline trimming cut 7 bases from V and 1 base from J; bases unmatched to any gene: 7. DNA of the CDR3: TGCAGCGCCCTGGGACAGCTTTCCTACAATGAGCAGTTCTTC. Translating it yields CSALGQLSYNEQFF.

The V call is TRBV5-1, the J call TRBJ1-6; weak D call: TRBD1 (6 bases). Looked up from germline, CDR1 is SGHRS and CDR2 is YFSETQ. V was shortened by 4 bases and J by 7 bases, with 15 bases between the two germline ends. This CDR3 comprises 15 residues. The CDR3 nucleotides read TGCGCCAGCAGCCCCCCGAAACAGGGAAATTCACCCCTCCACTTT. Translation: CASSPPKQGNSPLHF.

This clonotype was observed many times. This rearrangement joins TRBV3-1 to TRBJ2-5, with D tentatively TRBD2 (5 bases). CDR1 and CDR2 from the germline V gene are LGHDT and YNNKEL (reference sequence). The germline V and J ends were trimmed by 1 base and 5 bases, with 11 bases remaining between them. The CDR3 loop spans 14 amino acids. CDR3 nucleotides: TGTGCCAGCAGCCAAGGTCCGTCGGGGGAGACCCAGTACTTC. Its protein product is CASSQGPSGETQYF.

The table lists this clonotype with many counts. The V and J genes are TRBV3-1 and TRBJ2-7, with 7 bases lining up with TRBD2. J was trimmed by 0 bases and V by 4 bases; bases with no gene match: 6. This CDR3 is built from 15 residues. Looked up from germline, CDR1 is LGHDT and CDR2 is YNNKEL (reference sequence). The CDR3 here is CASSPGLPSSYEQYF. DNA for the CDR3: TGTGCCAGCAGCCCGGGACTACCGAGCTCCTACGAGCAGTACTTC.

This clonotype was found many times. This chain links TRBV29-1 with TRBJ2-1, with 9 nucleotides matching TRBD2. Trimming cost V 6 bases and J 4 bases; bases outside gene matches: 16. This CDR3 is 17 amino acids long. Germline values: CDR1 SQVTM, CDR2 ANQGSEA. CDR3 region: CSVGLGLAGAQYNEQFF. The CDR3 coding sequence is TGCAGCGTCGGTCTGGGATTAGCGGGAGCGCAGTACAATGAGCAGTTCTTC.

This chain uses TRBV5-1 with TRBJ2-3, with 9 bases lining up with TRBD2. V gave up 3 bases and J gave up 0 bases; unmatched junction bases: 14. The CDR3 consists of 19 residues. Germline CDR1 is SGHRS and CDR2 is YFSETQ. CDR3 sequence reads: CASSWLAGSFGGSTDTQYF. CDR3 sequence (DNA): TGCGCCAGCAGCTGGCTAGCGGGGAGCTTTGGGGGTAGCACAGATACGCAGTATTTT.

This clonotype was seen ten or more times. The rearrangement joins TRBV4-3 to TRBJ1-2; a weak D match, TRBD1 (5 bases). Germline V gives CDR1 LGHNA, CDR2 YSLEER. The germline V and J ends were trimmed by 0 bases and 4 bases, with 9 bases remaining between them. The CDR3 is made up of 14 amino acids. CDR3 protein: CASSQDGHSYGYTF. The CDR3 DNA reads TGCGCCAGCAGCCAAGATGGACATTCCTATGGCTACACCTTC.

The CDR3 is CASSLERGTSNEQFF. The CDR3, as DNA: TGTGCCAGCAGCTTAGAGCGCGGGACCTCCAATGAGCAGTTCTTC. The chain links TRBV7-3 to TRBJ2-1; TRBD2 might be the D (6 bases). V lost 2 bases and J 6 bases, leaving 14 bases between the germline ends. The germline gives CDR1 SGHTA, CDR2 FQGTGA. CDR3 length: 15 residues.

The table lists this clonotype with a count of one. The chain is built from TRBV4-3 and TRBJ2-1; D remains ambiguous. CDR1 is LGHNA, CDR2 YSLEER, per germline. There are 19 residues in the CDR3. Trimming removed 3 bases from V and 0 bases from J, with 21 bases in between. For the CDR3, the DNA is TGCGCCAGCAGCCAGGGCCGGAGTAACAGTGAGAGCTCCTACAATGAGCAGTTCTTC. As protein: CASSQGRSNSESSYNEQFF.

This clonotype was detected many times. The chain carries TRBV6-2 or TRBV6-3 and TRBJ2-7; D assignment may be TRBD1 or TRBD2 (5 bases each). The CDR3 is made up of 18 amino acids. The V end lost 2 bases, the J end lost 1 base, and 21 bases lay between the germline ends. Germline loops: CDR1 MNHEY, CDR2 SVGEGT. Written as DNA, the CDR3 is TGTGCCAGCAGTTACCCCCCCGGTTTGGGGGTTTCATCCTACGAGCAGTACTTC. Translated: CASSYPPGLGVSSYEQYF.

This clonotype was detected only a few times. The CDR3 DNA sequence: TGTGCCAGCAGCTTATCAAGCAGCTCCTACGAGCAGTACTTC. Protein product: CASSLSSSSYEQYF. V and J are TRBV7-9 and TRBJ2-7; D is ambiguous. V dropped 2 bases and J dropped 0 bases, with 8 bases sitting between them. The CDR3 runs 14 residues. Germline V gene sequence: CDR1 SEHNR, CDR2 FQNEAQ (reference sequence).

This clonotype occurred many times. Written as DNA, the CDR3 is TGTGCCTGGACCCGGAGGTCGGGACAGGTGAACACTGAAGCTTTCTTT. Translated, it gives CAWTRRSGQVNTEAFF. The chain joins TRBV30 to TRBJ1-1; TRBD1 matches at 8 bases. Germline-derived CDR1 and CDR2 are GTSNPN and SVGIG (reference sequence). The CDR3 consists of 16 residues. V lost 4 bases to trimming and J lost 0 bases; unmatched junction nucleotides: 10.

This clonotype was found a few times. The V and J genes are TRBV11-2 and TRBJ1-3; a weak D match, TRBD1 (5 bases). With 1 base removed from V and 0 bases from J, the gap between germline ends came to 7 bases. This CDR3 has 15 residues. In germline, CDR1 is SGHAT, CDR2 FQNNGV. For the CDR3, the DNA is TGTGCCAGCAGCTTAGTCAGGGACTCTGGAAACACCATATATTTT. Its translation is CASSLVRDSGNTIYF.

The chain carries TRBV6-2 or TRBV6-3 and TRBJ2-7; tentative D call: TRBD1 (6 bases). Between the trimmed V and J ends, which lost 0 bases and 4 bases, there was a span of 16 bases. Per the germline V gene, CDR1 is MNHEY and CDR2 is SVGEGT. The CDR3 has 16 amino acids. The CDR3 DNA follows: TGTGCCAGCAGTTACTCGAGCCCACAGGGCGGGTACGAGCAGTACTTC. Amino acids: CASSYSSPQGGYEQYF.

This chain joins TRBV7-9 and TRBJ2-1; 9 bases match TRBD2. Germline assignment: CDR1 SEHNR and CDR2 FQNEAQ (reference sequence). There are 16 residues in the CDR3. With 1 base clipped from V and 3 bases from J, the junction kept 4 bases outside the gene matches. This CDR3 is CASSLGGGGGYNEQFF. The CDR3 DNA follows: TGTGCCAGCAGCTTAGGCGGGGGGGGGGGCTACAATGAGCAGTTCTTC.

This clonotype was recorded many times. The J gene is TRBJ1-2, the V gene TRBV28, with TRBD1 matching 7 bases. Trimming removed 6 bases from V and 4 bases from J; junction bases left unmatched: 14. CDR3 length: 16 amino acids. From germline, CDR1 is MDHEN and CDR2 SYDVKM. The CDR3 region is CASSFASRGKVYGYTF. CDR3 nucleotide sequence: TGTGCCAGCAGCTTCGCCTCCAGGGGGAAGGTCTATGGCTACACCTTC.

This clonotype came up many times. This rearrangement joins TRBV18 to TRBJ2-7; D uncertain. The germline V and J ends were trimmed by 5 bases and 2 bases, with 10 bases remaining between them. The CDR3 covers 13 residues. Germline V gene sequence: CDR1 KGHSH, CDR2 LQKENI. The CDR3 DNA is TGTGCCAGCTCAAAGGACCAGCCCTACGAGCAGTACTTC. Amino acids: CASSKDQPYEQYF.